A selection of T cell receptor beta chains follows, all from one sample in a study of cytomegalovirus exposure and HLA in healthy donors. The repertoire was sequenced with immunoSEQ multiplex PCR; TCRdb's copy has only in-frame clones and lacks some. Of about 150,000 clones in the sample, about 82% were seen once. Material: PBMCs. The receptors originated from a woman in her 50s in good health and CMV-seropositive. CDR3s include the opening cysteine and the closing phenylalanine or tryptophan. Fields, in order: clone size, J gene, D gene, V gene, CDR3 protein, CDR3 DNA. D genes are given only for firm matches. Not every row has a clone size; where given, it reads once, few, many or a size class.

>-|TRBJ2-7|-|TRBV30
CAWRALRGAGEQYF
TGTGCCTGGAGGGCTTTACGGGGGGCGGGGGAGCAGTACTTC
>few|TRBJ2-5|-|TRBV7-7
CASSLAPTRTETQYF
TGTGCTAGCAGCTTAGCTCCTACTAGAACGGAGACCCAGTACTTC
>-|TRBJ1-1|TRBD1|TRBV5-1
CASSSGTAIEAFF
TGCGCCAGCAGCTCCGGGACAGCAATCGAAGCTTTCTTT
>-|TRBJ2-7|TRBD1|TRBV5-4
CASSLATKDRVVF
TGTGCCAGCAGCTTGGCGACCAAGGACAGGGTGGTCTTC
>-|TRBJ2-5|TRBD2|TRBV28
CASRRRTGGYSETQYF
TGTGCCAGCAGACGAAGGACGGGGGGATATTCAGAGACCCAGTACTTC
>-|TRBJ1-1|TRBD1|TRBV11-3
CASSVTGVNTEAFF
TGTGCCAGCAGCGTGACAGGGGTGAACACTGAAGCTTTCTTT
>-|TRBJ2-3|TRBD2|TRBV6-6
CASSYGLAGVADTQYF
TGTGCCAGCAGTTACGGCCTAGCGGGGGTCGCAGATACGCAGTATTTT
>-|TRBJ1-5|-|TRBV19
CASSILNQPQHF
TGTGCCAGTAGTATACTCAATCAGCCCCAGCATTTT
>-|TRBJ2-2|-|TRBV9
CASSPPGAGELFF
TGTGCCAGCAGCCCCCCAGGGGCCGGGGAGCTGTTTTTT
>-|TRBJ2-1|TRBD2|TRBV19
CASPPSLASGYNEQFF
TGTGCCAGCCCCCCCTCTCTGGCTAGCGGTTACAATGAGCAGTTCTTC
>-|TRBJ2-3|-|TRBV1
CTKPCGGASTDTQYF
TGCACCAAGCCCTGCGGGGGGGCGAGCACAGATACGCAGTATTTT
>-|TRBJ1-1|-|TRBV7-8
CASSFSQGHTEAFF
TGTGCCAGCAGCTTCTCCCAGGGTCACACTGAAGCTTTCTTT
>-|TRBJ1-2|-|TRBV28
CAMGGPNYGYTF
TGTGCCATGGGAGGACCTAACTATGGCTACACCTTC
>-|TRBJ1-4|TRBD1|TRBV19
CASRRGQLLNEKLFF
TGTGCCAGTAGGCGGGGACAGCTACTTAATGAAAAACTGTTTTTT
>-|TRBJ2-1|-|TRBV28
CATFVGLPNNEQFF
TGTGCCACCTTTGTAGGACTGCCCAACAATGAGCAGTTCTTC
>-|TRBJ1-1|-|TRBV27
CASSRNRATEAFF
TGTGCCAGCAGTAGAAACAGGGCCACTGAAGCTTTCTTT
>-|TRBJ2-2|-|TRBV19
CASSIDMWGPGELFF
TGTGCCAGTAGTATAGATATGTGGGGCCCCGGGGAGCTGTTTTTT
>once|TRBJ1-3|TRBD1|TRBV2
CASSAGQGAYRSGNTIYF
TGTGCCAGCAGTGCGGGACAGGGTGCATATCGCTCTGGAAACACCATATATTTT
>once|TRBJ1-4|-|TRBV7-2
CASSFRFTNEKLFF
TGTGCCAGCAGCTTCAGGTTCACCAATGAAAAACTGTTTTTT
>-|TRBJ1-4|-|TRBV18
CASSTGTGEKLFF
TGTGCCAGCTCAACAGGGACGGGTGAAAAACTGTTTTTT
>-|TRBJ2-3|-|TRBV7-2
CASSLRGGLTDTQYF
TGTGCCAGCAGCTTGAGAGGTGGACTCACAGATACGCAGTATTTT
>-|TRBJ1-1|-|TRBV7-9
CASSEQGTVNTEAFF
TGTGCCAGCAGCGAACAAGGTACAGTGAACACTGAAGCTTTCTTT